Below, one T cell receptor (beta chain) is given with its context. The assay was immunoSEQ multiplex PCR, and TCRdb's table has in-frame clones only and misses some. Among approximately 100,000 clones listed, under 85% were seen once. The record originates from a study of OX40 agonist ivuxolimab in advanced cancers. The CDR3 loop spans 15 amino acids. Germline V gives CDR1 LGHNA, CDR2 YSLEER. Trimming removed 3 bases at V and 5 bases at J, with 13 bases between. The rearrangement joins TRBV4-3 to TRBJ2-2, with D tentatively TRBD2 (5 bases). The clonotype comes from an adult with an advanced solid tumor such as melanoma, head and neck, liver or kidney cancer. The input for sequencing was CD4+ or CD8+ T cells sorted from blood, taken in a trial of the OX40 agonist ivuxolimab. The CDR3 loop reads CASSQKIPGTGELFF. CDR3 in DNA: TGCGCCAGCAGCCAGAAGATCCCGGGGACCGGGGAGCTGTTTTTT.